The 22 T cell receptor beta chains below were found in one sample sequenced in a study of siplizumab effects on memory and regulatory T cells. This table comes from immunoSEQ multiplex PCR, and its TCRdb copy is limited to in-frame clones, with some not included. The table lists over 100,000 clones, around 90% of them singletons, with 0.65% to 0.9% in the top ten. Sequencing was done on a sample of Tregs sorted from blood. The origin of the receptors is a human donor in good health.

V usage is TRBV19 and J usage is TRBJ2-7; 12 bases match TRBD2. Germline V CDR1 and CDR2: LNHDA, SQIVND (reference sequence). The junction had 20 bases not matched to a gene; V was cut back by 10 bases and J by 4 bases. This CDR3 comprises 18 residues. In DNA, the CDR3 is TGTGCCATCCTACCCCCCCCTAGCGGGGGGGGTATTTTATACGAGCAGTACTTC. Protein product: CAILPPPSGGGILYEQYF.

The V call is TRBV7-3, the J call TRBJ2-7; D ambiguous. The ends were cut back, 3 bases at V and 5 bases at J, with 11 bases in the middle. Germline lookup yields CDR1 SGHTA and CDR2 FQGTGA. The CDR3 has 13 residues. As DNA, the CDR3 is TGTGCCAGCAGCTTCTCCGGGTTCAACGAGCAGTACTTC. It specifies CASSFSGFNEQYF.

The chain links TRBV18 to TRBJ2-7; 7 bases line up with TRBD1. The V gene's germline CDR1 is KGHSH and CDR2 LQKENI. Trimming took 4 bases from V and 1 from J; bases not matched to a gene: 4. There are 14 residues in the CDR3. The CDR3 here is CASSLPGQSYEQYF. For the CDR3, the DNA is TGTGCCAGCTCACTTCCGGGACAGTCCTACGAGCAGTACTTC.

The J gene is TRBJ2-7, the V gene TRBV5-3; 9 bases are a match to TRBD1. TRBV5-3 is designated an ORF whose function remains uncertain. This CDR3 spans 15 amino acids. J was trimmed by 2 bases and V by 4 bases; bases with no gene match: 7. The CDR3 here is CARSVRDRDAYEQYF. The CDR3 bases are TGTGCCAGAAGCGTCCGGGACAGGGACGCCTACGAGCAGTACTTC.

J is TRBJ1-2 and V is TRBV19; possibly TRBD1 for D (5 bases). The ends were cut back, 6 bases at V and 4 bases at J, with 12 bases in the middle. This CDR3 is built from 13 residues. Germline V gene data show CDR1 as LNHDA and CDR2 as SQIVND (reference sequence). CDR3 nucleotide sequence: TGTGCCAGTAGCCAGGGAAGGGGCTATGGCTACACCTTC. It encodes CASSQGRGYGYTF.

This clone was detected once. The CDR3 loop is CASSQVSWPNSPLHF. The CDR3 coding sequence is TGTGCCAGTAGTCAGGTCAGTTGGCCTAATTCACCCCTCCACTTT. The chain links TRBV19 to TRBJ1-6; no clear D. This CDR3 spans 15 amino acids. V shed 5 bases and J shed 6 bases, with 14 bases lying between them. CDR1 and CDR2 from the germline V gene are LNHDA and SQIVND (reference sequence).

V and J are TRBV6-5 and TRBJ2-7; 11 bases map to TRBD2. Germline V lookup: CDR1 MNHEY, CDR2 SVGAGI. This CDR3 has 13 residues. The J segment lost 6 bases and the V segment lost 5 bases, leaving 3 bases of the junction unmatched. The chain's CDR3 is CASSPGLAVEQYF. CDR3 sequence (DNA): TGTGCCAGCAGTCCGGGACTAGCGGTCGAGCAGTACTTC.

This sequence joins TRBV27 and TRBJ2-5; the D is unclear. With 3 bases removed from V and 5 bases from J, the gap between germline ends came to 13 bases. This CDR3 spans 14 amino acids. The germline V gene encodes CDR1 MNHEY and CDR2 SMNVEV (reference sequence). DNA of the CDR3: TGTGCCAGCAGTTTTTCAGGTTTTCTTGAGACCCAGTACTTC. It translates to CASSFSGFLETQYF.

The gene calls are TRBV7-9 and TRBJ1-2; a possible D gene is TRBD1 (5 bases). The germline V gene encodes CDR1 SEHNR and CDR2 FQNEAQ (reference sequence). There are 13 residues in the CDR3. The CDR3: CAGVLLTNYGYTF. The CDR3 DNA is TGTGCAGGGGTACTCCTGACTAACTATGGCTACACCTTC.

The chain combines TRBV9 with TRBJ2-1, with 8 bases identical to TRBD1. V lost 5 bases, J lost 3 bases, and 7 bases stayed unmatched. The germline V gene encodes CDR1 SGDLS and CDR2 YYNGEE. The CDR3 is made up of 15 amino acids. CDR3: CASRLTGGLYNEQFF. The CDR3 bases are TGTGCCAGCAGACTCACAGGGGGTCTCTACAATGAGCAGTTCTTC.

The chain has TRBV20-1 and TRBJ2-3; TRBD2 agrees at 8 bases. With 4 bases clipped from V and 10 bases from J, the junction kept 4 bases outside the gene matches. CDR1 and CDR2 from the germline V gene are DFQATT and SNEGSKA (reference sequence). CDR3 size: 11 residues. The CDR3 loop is CSAIGREAQYF. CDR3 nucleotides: TGCAGTGCTATTGGGCGGGAGGCGCAGTATTTT.

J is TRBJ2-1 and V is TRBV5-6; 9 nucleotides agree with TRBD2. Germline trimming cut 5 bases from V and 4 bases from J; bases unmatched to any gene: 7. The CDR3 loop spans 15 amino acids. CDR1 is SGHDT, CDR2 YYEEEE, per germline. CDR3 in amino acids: CASRRAAGGYNEQFF. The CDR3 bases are TGTGCCAGCAGGAGGGCAGCGGGGGGATACAATGAGCAGTTCTTC.

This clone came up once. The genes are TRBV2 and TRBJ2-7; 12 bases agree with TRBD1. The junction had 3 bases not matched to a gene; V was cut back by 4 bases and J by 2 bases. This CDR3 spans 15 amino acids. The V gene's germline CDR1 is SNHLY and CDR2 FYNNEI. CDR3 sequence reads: CASSGGTGGTYEQYF. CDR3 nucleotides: TGTGCCAGCAGTGGGGGGACAGGGGGCACCTACGAGCAGTACTTC.

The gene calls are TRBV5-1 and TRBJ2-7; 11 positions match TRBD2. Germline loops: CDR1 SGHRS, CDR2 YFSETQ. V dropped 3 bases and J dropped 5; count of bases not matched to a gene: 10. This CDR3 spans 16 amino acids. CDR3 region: CASSSSGTSGGDEQYF. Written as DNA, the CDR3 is TGCGCCAGCAGCTCTTCCGGGACTAGCGGAGGCGACGAGCAGTACTTC.

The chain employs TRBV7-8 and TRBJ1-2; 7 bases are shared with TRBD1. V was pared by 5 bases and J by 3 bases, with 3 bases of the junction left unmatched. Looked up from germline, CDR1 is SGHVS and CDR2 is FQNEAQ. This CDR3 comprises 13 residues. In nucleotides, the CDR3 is TGTGCCAGCAGCATTACAGGGGACTATGGCTACACCTTC. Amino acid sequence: CASSITGDYGYTF.

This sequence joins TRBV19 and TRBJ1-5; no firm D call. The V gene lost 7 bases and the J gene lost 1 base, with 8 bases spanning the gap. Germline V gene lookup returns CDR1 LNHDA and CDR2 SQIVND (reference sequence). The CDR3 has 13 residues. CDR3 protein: CASKERSNQPQHF. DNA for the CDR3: TGTGCCAGTAAGGAACGGAGCAATCAGCCCCAGCATTTT.

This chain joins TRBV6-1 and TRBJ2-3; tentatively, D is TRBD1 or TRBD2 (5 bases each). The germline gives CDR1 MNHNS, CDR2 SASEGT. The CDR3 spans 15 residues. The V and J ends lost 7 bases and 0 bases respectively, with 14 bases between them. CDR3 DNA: TGTGCCAGCATCCGCCGGGACCCTAGCACAGATACGCAGTATTTT. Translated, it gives CASIRRDPSTDTQYF.

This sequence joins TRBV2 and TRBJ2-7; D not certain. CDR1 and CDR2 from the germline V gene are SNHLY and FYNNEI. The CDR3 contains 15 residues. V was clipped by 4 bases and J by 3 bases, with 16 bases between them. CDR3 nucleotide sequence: TGTGCCAGCAGTGGAACACCTACACTCCACTACGAGCAGTACTTC. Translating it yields CASSGTPTLHYEQYF.

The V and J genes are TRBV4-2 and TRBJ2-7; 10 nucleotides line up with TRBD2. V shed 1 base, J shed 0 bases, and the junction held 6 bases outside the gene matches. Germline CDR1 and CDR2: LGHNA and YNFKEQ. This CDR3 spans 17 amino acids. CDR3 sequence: CASSQAASGGTSYEQYF. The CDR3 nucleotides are TGTGCCAGCAGCCAAGCCGCTAGCGGGGGTACCTCCTACGAGCAGTACTTC.

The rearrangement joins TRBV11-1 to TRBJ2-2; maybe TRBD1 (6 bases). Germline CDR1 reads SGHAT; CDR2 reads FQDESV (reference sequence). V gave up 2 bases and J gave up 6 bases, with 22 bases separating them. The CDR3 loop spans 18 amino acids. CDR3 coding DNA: TGTGCCAGCAGCTTATTCGGGATAGCCAACAGGGTTCCCGGGGAGCTGTTTTTT. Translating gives CASSLFGIANRVPGELFF. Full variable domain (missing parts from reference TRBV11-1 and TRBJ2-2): EAEVAQSPRYKITEKSQAVAFWCDPISGHATLYWYRQILGQGPELLVQFQDESVVDDSQLPKDRFSAERLKGVDSTLKIQPAELGDSAMYLCASSLFGIANRVPGELFFGEGSRLTVL.

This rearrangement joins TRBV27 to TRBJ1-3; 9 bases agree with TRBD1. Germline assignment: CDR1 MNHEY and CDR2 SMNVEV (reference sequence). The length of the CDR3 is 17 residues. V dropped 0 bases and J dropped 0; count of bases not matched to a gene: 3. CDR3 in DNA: TGTGCCAGCAGTTTATCCGGGACAGGGCGCTCTGGAAACACCATATATTTT. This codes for CASSLSGTGRSGNTIYF.

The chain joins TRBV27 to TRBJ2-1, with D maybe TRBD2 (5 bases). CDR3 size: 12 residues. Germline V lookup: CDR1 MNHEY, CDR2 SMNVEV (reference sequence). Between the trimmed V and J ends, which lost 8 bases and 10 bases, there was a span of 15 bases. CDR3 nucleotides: TGTGCCAGCGGATCTCAGAGGGTCGAGCAGTTCTTC. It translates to CASGSQRVEQFF.